The rows below give T cell receptor beta chains drawn from one sample of a study of technical replicates of blood from several donors. The data were produced by immunoSEQ multiplex PCR, yet TCRdb's version contains in-frame clones alone and is incomplete. The table shows around 65,000 clones, with around 87% occurring only once. The sequencing sample was made of PBMCs. These receptors all come from a human donor in good health. Some clones in this sample may be carry-over from other donors' samples. The CDR3 runs from the conserved cysteine through the conserved F or W. The D gene is left open where the match is weak. Expanded clones are given a class, and other clones once, few, many or no size at all.

J gene: TRBJ2-7
D gene: NA
clone size: once
V gene: TRBV7-9
CDR3 length: 15
CDR3 protein: CASSPEKSRAYEQYF
CDR3 DNA: TGTGCCAGCAGCCCCGAGAAGTCCCGGGCCTACGAGCAGTACTTC

J gene: TRBJ1-1
D gene: NA
clone size: NA
V gene: TRBV6-1
CDR3 length: 14
CDR3 protein: CASTLRSGNTEAFF
CDR3 DNA: TGTGCCAGCACTCTTAGGTCAGGGAATACTGAAGCTTTCTTT

J gene: TRBJ1-3
D gene: NA
clone size: NA
V gene: TRBV10-3
CDR3 length: 14
CDR3 protein: CAISDTQTGNTIYF
CDR3 DNA: TGTGCCATCAGTGACACGCAGACTGGAAACACCATATATTTT

J gene: TRBJ1-4
D gene: NA
clone size: NA
V gene: TRBV4-2
CDR3 length: 16
CDR3 protein: CASSAKEGGWGEKLFF
CDR3 DNA: TGTGCCAGCAGCGCCAAAGAAGGAGGGTGGGGTGAAAAACTGTTTTTT

J gene: TRBJ1-5
D gene: TRBD1
clone size: NA
V gene: TRBV28
CDR3 length: 14
CDR3 protein: CASSLTGKNQPQHF
CDR3 DNA: TGTGCCAGCAGTTTGACAGGGAAGAATCAGCCCCAGCATTTT

J gene: TRBJ2-1
D gene: NA
clone size: NA
V gene: TRBV11-2
CDR3 length: 16
CDR3 protein: CASSPARGLKNNEQFF
CDR3 DNA: TGTGCCAGCAGCCCCGCCCGGGGTTTGAAGAACAATGAGCAGTTCTTC

J gene: TRBJ2-7
D gene: NA
clone size: NA
V gene: TRBV23-1
CDR3 length: 14
CDR3 protein: CASSRGAAAYEQYF
CDR3 DNA: TGCGCCAGCAGTCGTGGGGCCGCGGCCTACGAGCAGTACTTC

J gene: TRBJ2-2
D gene: NA
clone size: NA
V gene: TRBV5-1
CDR3 length: 15
CDR3 protein: CASSLDPGNTGELFF
CDR3 DNA: TGCGCCAGCAGCTTGGATCCGGGTAACACCGGGGAGCTGTTTTTT

J gene: TRBJ1-1
D gene: NA
clone size: NA
V gene: TRBV23-1
CDR3 length: 15
CDR3 protein: CASSTRVRGNTEAFF
CDR3 DNA: TGCGCCAGCAGTACCCGAGTAAGGGGGAACACTGAAGCTTTCTTT

J gene: TRBJ2-1
D gene: TRBD1
clone size: NA
V gene: TRBV7-3
CDR3 length: 16
CDR3 protein: CASSLLGTGLRNEQFF
CDR3 DNA: TGTGCCAGCAGCTTGCTTGGGACAGGGCTCCGGAATGAGCAGTTCTTC

J gene: TRBJ1-1
D gene: NA
clone size: NA
V gene: TRBV6-5
CDR3 length: 13
CDR3 protein: CASSYGQNTEAFF
CDR3 DNA: TGTGCCAGCAGTTACGGACAGAACACTGAAGCTTTCTTT

J gene: TRBJ2-7
D gene: TRBD2
clone size: NA
V gene: TRBV6-5
CDR3 length: 15
CDR3 protein: CASSYSAAGRYEQYF
CDR3 DNA: TGTGCCAGCAGTTACTCGGCAGCGGGAAGGTACGAGCAGTACTTC

J gene: TRBJ2-7
D gene: NA
clone size: NA
V gene: TRBV27
CDR3 length: 17
CDR3 protein: CASSLFPGGYFSYEQYF
CDR3 DNA: TGTGCCAGCAGTTTATTCCCCGGGGGTTACTTCTCCTACGAGCAGTACTTC

J gene: TRBJ1-2
D gene: TRBD1
clone size: NA
V gene: TRBV9
CDR3 length: 14
CDR3 protein: CASSRGQGNYGYTF
CDR3 DNA: TGTGCCAGCAGCCGGGGACAGGGGAACTATGGCTACACCTTC

J gene: TRBJ1-6
D gene: TRBD1
clone size: NA
V gene: TRBV2
CDR3 length: 14
CDR3 protein: CASREGQSNSPLHF
CDR3 DNA: TGTGCCAGCAGGGAGGGACAGTCTAATTCACCCCTCCACTTT

J gene: TRBJ2-1
D gene: TRBD2
clone size: NA
V gene: TRBV5-1
CDR3 length: 16
CDR3 protein: CASSFDSGSSYNEQFF
CDR3 DNA: TGCGCCAGCAGCTTCGATAGCGGGAGCTCCTACAATGAGCAGTTCTTC

J gene: TRBJ2-5
D gene: TRBD2
clone size: NA
V gene: TRBV10-3
CDR3 length: 16
CDR3 protein: CAISERGLAGRETQYF
CDR3 DNA: TGTGCCATCAGTGAGCGGGGACTAGCGGGGAGAGAGACCCAGTACTTC

J gene: TRBJ2-1
D gene: TRBD2
clone size: NA
V gene: TRBV7-2
CDR3 length: 15
CDR3 protein: CASSLVAAGYNEQFF
CDR3 DNA: TGTGCCAGCAGCTTAGTCGCAGCGGGGTACAATGAGCAGTTCTTC

J gene: TRBJ2-7
D gene: NA
clone size: once
V gene: TRBV13
CDR3 length: 14
CDR3 protein: CASSLGPGVYEQYF
CDR3 DNA: TGTGCCAGCAGCTTAGGACCGGGGGTATACGAGCAGTACTTC

J gene: TRBJ1-5
D gene: NA
clone size: NA
V gene: TRBV19
CDR3 length: 14
CDR3 protein: CASSINSGVQPQHF
CDR3 DNA: TGTGCCAGTAGTATAAATTCCGGGGTGCAGCCCCAGCATTTT

J gene: TRBJ1-2
D gene: TRBD1
clone size: NA
V gene: TRBV5-4
CDR3 length: 15
CDR3 protein: CASSQGQGGKGGYTF
CDR3 DNA: TGTGCCAGCAGCCAGGGACAGGGTGGTAAGGGTGGCTACACCTTC

J gene: TRBJ1-2
D gene: TRBD1
clone size: few
V gene: TRBV4-3
CDR3 length: 16
CDR3 protein: CASSQDLNRGLYGYTF
CDR3 DNA: TGCGCCAGCAGCCAAGATTTAAACAGGGGGTTGTATGGCTACACCTTC

J gene: TRBJ2-4
D gene: NA
clone size: NA
V gene: TRBV5-4
CDR3 length: 15
CDR3 protein: CASSPYEGSKNIQYF
CDR3 DNA: TGTGCCAGCAGCCCCTATGAGGGCTCCAAAAACATTCAGTACTTC

J gene: TRBJ1-1
D gene: NA
clone size: NA
V gene: TRBV7-2
CDR3 length: 13
CDR3 protein: CASSRDRSTEAFF
CDR3 DNA: TGTGCCAGCAGCCGAGATCGGAGCACTGAAGCTTTCTTT

J gene: TRBJ1-3
D gene: NA
clone size: once
V gene: TRBV7-7
CDR3 length: 15
CDR3 protein: CASSQDGGSGNTIYF
CDR3 DNA: TGTGCCAGCAGCCAGGACGGAGGCTCTGGAAACACCATATATTTT

J gene: TRBJ2-6
D gene: NA
clone size: NA
V gene: TRBV5-1
CDR3 length: 16
CDR3 protein: CASSLAGAAGANVLTF
CDR3 DNA: TGCGCCAGCAGCTTGGCAGGGGCTGCGGGGGCCAACGTCCTGACTTTC

J gene: TRBJ2-2
D gene: NA
clone size: NA
V gene: TRBV21-1
CDR3 length: 16
CDR3 protein: CASIPSGRVRTGELFF
CDR3 DNA: TGTGCCAGCATCCCAAGCGGGAGGGTTAGGACCGGGGAGCTGTTTTTT

J gene: TRBJ2-1
D gene: TRBD2
clone size: NA
V gene: TRBV4-3
CDR3 length: 17
CDR3 protein: CASSQEVGLAGVDEQFF
CDR3 DNA: TGCGCCAGCAGCCAAGAGGTGGGACTAGCGGGAGTCGATGAGCAGTTCTTC

J gene: TRBJ1-3
D gene: TRBD1
clone size: NA
V gene: TRBV5-5
CDR3 length: 16
CDR3 protein: CASSQTAGRGVYTIYF
CDR3 DNA: TGTGCCAGCAGCCAAACTGCCGGCAGGGGGGTATACACCATATATTTT

J gene: TRBJ1-1
D gene: NA
clone size: NA
V gene: TRBV19
CDR3 length: 13
CDR3 protein: CASSREGQGEAFF
CDR3 DNA: TGTGCCAGTAGTAGGGAGGGGCAGGGTGAAGCTTTCTTT

J gene: TRBJ2-1
D gene: NA
clone size: few
V gene: TRBV4-3
CDR3 length: 14
CDR3 protein: CASSLSLDLDEQFF
CDR3 DNA: TGCGCCAGCAGCCTAAGTCTAGATCTCGATGAGCAGTTCTTC

J gene: TRBJ2-7
D gene: NA
clone size: NA
V gene: TRBV29-1
CDR3 length: 14
CDR3 protein: CSFLGAGSLYEQYF
CDR3 DNA: TGCAGCTTTTTGGGGGCAGGGTCGCTCTACGAGCAGTACTTC

J gene: TRBJ2-7
D gene: NA
clone size: once
V gene: TRBV1
CDR3 length: 12
CDR3 protein: CTSSQEEGEQYF
CDR3 DNA: TGCACCAGCAGCCAAGAAGAGGGCGAGCAGTACTTC

J gene: TRBJ2-7
D gene: TRBD2
clone size: NA
V gene: TRBV7-9
CDR3 length: 16
CDR3 protein: CASSERLAVRSGEQYF
CDR3 DNA: TGTGCCAGCAGCGAAAGACTAGCGGTGCGATCCGGCGAGCAGTACTTC

J gene: TRBJ2-1
D gene: NA
clone size: NA
V gene: TRBV7-2
CDR3 length: 17
CDR3 protein: CASSSRGSGPSYNEQFF
CDR3 DNA: TGTGCCAGCAGCTCCAGGGGATCGGGACCCTCCTACAATGAGCAGTTCTTC

J gene: TRBJ2-1
D gene: TRBD2
clone size: NA
V gene: TRBV5-1
CDR3 length: 16
CDR3 protein: CASSLDVGGAVNEQFF
CDR3 DNA: TGCGCCAGCAGCTTGGATGTCGGGGGGGCCGTTAATGAGCAGTTCTTC

J gene: TRBJ2-3
D gene: TRBD2
clone size: NA
V gene: TRBV5-1
CDR3 length: 15
CDR3 protein: CASSLGTRGGDTQYF
CDR3 DNA: TGCGCCAGCAGCTTGGGGACTAGAGGTGGCGATACGCAGTATTTT

J gene: TRBJ2-7
D gene: TRBD2
clone size: once
V gene: TRBV7-3
CDR3 length: 16
CDR3 protein: CASSPGGLAGSYEQYF
CDR3 DNA: TGTGCCAGCAGCCCAGGGGGGCTAGCGGGATCCTACGAGCAGTACTTC